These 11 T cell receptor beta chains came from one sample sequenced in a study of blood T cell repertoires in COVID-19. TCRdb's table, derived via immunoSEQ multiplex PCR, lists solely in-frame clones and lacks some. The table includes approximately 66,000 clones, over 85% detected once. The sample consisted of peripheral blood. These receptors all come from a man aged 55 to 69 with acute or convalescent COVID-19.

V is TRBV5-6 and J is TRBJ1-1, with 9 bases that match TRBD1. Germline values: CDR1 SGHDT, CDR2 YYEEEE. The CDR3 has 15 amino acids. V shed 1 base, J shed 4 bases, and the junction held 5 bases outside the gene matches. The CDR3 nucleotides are TGTGCCAGCAGCTTGTGGGACAGGGTGGCCACTGAAGCTTTCTTT. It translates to CASSLWDRVATEAFF.

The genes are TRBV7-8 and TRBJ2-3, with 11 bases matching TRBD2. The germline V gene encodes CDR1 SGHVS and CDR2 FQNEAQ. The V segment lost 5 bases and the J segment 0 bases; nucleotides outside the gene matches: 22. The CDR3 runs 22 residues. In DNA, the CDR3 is TGTGCCAGCAGCCCCCCGCTAGCGGGGGGTTTCCTACCCCTTTCTAGCACAGATACGCAGTATTTT. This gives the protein CASSPPLAGGFLPLSSTDTQYF.

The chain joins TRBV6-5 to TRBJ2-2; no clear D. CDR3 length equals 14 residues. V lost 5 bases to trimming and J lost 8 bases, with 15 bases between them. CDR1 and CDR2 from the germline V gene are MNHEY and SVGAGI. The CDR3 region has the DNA TGTGCCAGCAGTCGCTACTTTGACGGGGGGGAGCTGTTTTTT. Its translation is CASSRYFDGGELFF.

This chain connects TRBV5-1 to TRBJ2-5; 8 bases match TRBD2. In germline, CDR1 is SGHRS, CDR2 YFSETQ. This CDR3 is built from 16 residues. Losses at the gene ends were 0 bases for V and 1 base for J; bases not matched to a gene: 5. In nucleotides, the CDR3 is TGCGCCAGCAGCTTGGCCGGTACTAGCGGCCAAGAGACCCAGTACTTC. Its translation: CASSLAGTSGQETQYF.

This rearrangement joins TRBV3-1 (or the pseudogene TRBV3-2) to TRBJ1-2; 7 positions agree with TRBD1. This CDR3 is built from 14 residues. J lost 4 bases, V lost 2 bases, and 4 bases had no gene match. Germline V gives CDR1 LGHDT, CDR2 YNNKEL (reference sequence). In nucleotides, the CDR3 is TGTGCCAGCAGCCAAAGAGGGGGCAGCTATGGCTACACCTTC. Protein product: CASSQRGGSYGYTF.

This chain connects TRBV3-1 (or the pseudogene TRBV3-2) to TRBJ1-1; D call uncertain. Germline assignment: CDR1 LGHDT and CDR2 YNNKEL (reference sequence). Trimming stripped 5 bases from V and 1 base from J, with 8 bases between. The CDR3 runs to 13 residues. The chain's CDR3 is CASSARQNTEAFF. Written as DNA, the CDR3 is TGTGCCAGCAGCGCTCGACAGAACACTGAAGCTTTCTTT.

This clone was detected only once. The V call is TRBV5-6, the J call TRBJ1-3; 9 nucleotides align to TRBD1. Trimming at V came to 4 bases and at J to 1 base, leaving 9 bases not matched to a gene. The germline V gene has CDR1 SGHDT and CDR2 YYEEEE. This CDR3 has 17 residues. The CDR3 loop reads CASSPDRGIRSGNTIYF. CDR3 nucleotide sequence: TGTGCCAGCAGCCCGGACAGGGGTATACGGTCTGGAAACACCATATATTTT.

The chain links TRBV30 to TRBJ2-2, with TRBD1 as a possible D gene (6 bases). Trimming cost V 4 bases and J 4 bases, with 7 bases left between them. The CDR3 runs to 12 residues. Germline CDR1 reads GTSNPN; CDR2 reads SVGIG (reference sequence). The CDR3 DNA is TGTGCCTGGAAAGGGGGCACCGGGGAGCTGTTTTTT. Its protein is CAWKGGTGELFF.

CDR3 residues: CASRPPIVRVITHEQFF. CDR3 DNA sequence: TGTGCCAGCAGACCCCCAATAGTCCGGGTTATTACACATGAGCAGTTCTTC. The chain has TRBV7-9 and TRBJ2-1; the D is unclear. Per germline, CDR1 SEHNR and CDR2 FQNEAQ (reference sequence). The CDR3 covers 17 residues. V gave up 6 bases and J gave up 8 bases, with 26 bases separating them.

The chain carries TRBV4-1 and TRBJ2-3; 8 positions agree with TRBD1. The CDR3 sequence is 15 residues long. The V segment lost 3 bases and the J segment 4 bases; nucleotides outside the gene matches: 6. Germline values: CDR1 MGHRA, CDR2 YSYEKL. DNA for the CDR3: TGCGCCAGCAGCCACCCAGGGGGCGCCGCAGATACGCAGTATTTT. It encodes CASSHPGGAADTQYF.

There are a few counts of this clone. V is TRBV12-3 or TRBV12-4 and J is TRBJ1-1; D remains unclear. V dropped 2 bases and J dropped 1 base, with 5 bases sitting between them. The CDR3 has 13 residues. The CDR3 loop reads CASSLTRNTEAFF. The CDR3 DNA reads TGTGCCAGCAGTTTAACCAGGAACACTGAAGCTTTCTTT.